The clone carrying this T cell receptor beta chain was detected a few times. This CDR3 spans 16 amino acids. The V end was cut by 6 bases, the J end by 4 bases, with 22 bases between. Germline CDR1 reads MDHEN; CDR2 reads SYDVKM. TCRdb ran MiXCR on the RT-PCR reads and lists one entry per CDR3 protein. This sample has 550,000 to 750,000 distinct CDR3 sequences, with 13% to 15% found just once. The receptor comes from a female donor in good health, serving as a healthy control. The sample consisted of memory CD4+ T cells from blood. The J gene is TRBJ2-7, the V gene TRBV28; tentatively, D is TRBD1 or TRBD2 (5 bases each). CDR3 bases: TGTGCCAGCAGACGACTCCGGGACGTGACCTTTTACGAGCAGTACTTC. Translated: CASRRLRDVTFYEQYF.